Shown below are 11 T cell receptor beta chains from a single sample sequenced in a study of blood T cell repertoires in COVID-19. Sequencing used immunoSEQ multiplex PCR; TCRdb keeps in-frame clones, though not all of them. The data contain about 170,000 clones, about 93% of them singletons. Material for sequencing was peripheral blood. All receptors come from a woman aged 45-65 years with acute or convalescent COVID-19.

This chain uses TRBV14 with TRBJ1-2; D remains ambiguous. Germline lookup yields CDR1 SGHDN and CDR2 FVKESK. V lost 5 bases and J lost 7, with 14 bases in between. CDR3 length: 13 amino acids. The CDR3 nucleotides are TGTGCCAGCAGCTACGGGGAGAGATCTGGCTACACCTTC. Protein product: CASSYGERSGYTF.

The chain uses TRBV29-1 and TRBJ1-1; possible D gene TRBD1, 5 bases. The V and J ends lost 5 bases and 0 bases respectively, with 16 bases between them. The CDR3 loop spans 15 amino acids. Germline values: CDR1 SQVTM, CDR2 ANQGSEA. The chain's CDR3 is CSVQGIRTLNTEAFF. The DNA of the CDR3 is TGCAGCGTTCAGGGAATCCGAACCCTGAACACTGAAGCTTTCTTT.

The rearrangement joins TRBV7-9 to TRBJ1-4; D is perhaps TRBD1 (5 bases). This CDR3 has 14 amino acids. V was shortened by 3 bases and J by 8 bases, with 13 bases between the two germline ends. The germline V gene encodes CDR1 SEHNR and CDR2 FQNEAQ (reference sequence). The CDR3 loop reads CASSLGGFDEKLFF. The CDR3 nucleotides read TGTGCCAGCAGCTTGGGGGGATTTGACGAAAAACTGTTTTTT.

This chain links TRBV5-4 with TRBJ1-3; TRBD1 is a possible D gene (6 bases). The germline V and J ends were trimmed by 0 bases and 2 bases, with 9 bases remaining between them. The CDR3 sequence is 15 residues long. The germline V gene encodes CDR1 SGHNT and CDR2 YYREEE (reference sequence). The CDR3 bases are TGTGCCAGCAGCTTGGGCGGGGGCGCTGGAAACACCATATATTTT. Protein sequence: CASSLGGGAGNTIYF.

The chain has TRBV19 and TRBJ1-2, with D perhaps TRBD1 (5 bases). This CDR3 contains 14 residues. Germline CDR1 reads LNHDA; CDR2 reads SQIVND (reference sequence). V shed 5 bases and J shed 7 bases, with 17 bases lying between them. CDR3 DNA: TGTGCCAGTAGTCTGGGAGGGGCAATGGTTGGCTACACCTTC. Protein sequence: CASSLGGAMVGYTF.

This chain uses TRBV7-9 with TRBJ1-2, with D uncertain. V was pared by 6 bases and J by 4 bases, with 12 bases between. Germline V gene lookup returns CDR1 SEHNR and CDR2 FQNEAQ (reference sequence). The CDR3 totals 13 residues. The CDR3 protein is CASRSDTLYGYTF. Written as DNA, the CDR3 is TGTGCCAGCAGATCTGACACCCTCTATGGCTACACCTTC.

The chain joins TRBV4-3 to TRBJ1-6, with D perhaps TRBD1 (6 bases). Germline CDR1 and CDR2: LGHNA and YSLEER. The V gene lost 0 bases and the J gene lost 10 bases, with 19 bases spanning the gap. The CDR3 extends over 17 amino acids. CDR3 sequence reads: CASSQDDSGQGISPLHF. The CDR3 bases are TGCGCCAGCAGCCAAGATGACAGCGGCCAGGGGATCTCACCCCTCCACTTT.

This chain joins TRBV5-4 and TRBJ2-5, with TRBD1 matching 7 bases. The CDR3 totals 14 residues. The V and J ends lost 10 bases and 3 bases, in that order; junction bases with no gene match: 12. Germline V gives CDR1 SGHNT, CDR2 YYREEE (reference sequence). DNA of the CDR3: TGTGCCTGGCGTACTACAGGGGATGAAGAGACCCAGTACTTC. Encoded protein: CAWRTTGDEETQYF.

The gene calls are TRBV6-1 and TRBJ2-2; the D gene is possibly TRBD1 (6 bases). Germline values: CDR1 MNHNS, CDR2 SASEGT. Trimming pared 1 base from V and 1 base from J, leaving 7 bases between. The CDR3 totals 15 residues. The CDR3 protein is CASSEGTVNTGELFF. The CDR3 DNA is TGTGCCAGCAGTGAAGGGACAGTGAACACCGGGGAGCTGTTTTTT.

This clone was counted only a few times. CDR3 loop: CATSREDRVGTEAFF. DNA for the CDR3: TGTGCCACCAGCAGAGAAGACAGGGTCGGCACTGAAGCTTTCTTT. This chain links TRBV15 with TRBJ1-1; 7 nucleotides align to TRBD1. This CDR3 region has 15 residues. With V trimmed by 0 bases and J by 4 bases, 5 bases remained unmatched. From germline, CDR1 is LNHNV and CDR2 YYDKDF (reference sequence).

This chain joins TRBV3-1 (or the pseudogene TRBV3-2) and TRBJ1-4; 7 nucleotides align to TRBD1. With 4 bases clipped from V and 7 bases from J, the junction kept 12 bases outside the gene matches. This CDR3 contains 16 residues. Germline V CDR1 and CDR2: LGHDT, YNNKEL (reference sequence). CDR3 region: CASSLTGVGRGEKLFF. The CDR3 DNA reads as TGTGCCAGCAGCCTTACAGGGGTAGGAAGGGGTGAAAAACTGTTTTTT.